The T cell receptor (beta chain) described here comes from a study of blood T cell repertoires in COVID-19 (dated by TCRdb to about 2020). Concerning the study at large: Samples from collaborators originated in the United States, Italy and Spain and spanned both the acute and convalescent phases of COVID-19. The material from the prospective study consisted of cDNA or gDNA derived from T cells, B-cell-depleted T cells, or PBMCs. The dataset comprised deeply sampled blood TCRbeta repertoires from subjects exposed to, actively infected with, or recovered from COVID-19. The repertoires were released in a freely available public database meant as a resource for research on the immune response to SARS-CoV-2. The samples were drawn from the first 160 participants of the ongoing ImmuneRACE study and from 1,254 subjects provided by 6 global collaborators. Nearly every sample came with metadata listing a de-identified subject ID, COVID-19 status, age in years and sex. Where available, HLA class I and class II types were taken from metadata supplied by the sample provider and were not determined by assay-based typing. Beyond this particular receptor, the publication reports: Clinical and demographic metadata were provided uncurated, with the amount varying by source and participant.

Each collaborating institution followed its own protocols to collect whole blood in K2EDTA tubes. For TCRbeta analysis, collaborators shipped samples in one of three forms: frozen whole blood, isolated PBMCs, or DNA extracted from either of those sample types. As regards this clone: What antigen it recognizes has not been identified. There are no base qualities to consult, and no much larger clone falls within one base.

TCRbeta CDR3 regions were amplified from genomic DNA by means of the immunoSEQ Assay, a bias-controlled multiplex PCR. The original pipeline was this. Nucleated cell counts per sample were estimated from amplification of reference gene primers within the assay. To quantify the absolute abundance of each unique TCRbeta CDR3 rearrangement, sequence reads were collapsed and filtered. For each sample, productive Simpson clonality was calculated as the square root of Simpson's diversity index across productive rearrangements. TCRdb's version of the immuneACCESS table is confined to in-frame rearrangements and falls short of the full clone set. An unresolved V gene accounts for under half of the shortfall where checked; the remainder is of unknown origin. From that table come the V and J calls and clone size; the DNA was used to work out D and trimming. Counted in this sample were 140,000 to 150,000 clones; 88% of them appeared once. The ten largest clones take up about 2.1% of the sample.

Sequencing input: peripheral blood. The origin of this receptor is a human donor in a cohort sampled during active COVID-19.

The CDR3 amino acid sequence is: CASGRGDYNEQFF. The DNA sequence follows: TGTGCCAGCGGGCGGGGGGACTACAATGAGCAGTTCTTC. The rearranged chain carries TRBV6-5 and TRBJ2-1, and 8 bases in between align with TRBD2. Including the terminal cysteine and phenylalanine, the CDR3 comprises 13 residues. Left in the record is the CDR3 DNA by itself, 39 bases read in frame from the first base. CDR1 and CDR2 are drawn from the germline V gene: MNHEY, SVGAGI. The germline V end is reduced by 8 bases and the J end by 3 bases; junction bases left unmatched: 3.